This TCR beta chain emerged from a study of control samples from healthy donors and cancer patients. V lost 6 bases and J lost 7, with 10 bases in between. From germline, CDR1 is SNHLY and CDR2 FYNNEI. The CDR3 spans 12 residues. The table came from immunoSEQ multiplex PCR; TCRdb's copy has only in-frame clones and leaves some out. This sample has more than 15,000 clones, with 88% found just once. The sequencing sample was made of PBMCs. The clonotype comes from a woman aged 55-70 years with head and neck cancer. The chain combines TRBV2 with TRBJ2-1, with D unclear. The CDR3 is CASSSYTNEQFF. The CDR3 region has the DNA TGTGCCAGCAGCTCCTATACTAATGAGCAGTTCTTC.